The entry below describes one T cell receptor (beta chain). It was 85,000 to 100,000 TCR templates that were assayed per sample. The table came from immunoSEQ multiplex PCR; TCRdb's copy has only in-frame clones and leaves some out. The profile shows fewer than 100,000 clones, 94% of them singletons. The data were taken from a study of siplizumab effects on memory and regulatory T cells. This TCR derives from a human donor in good health. Sequencing input: non-Treg CD4+ T cells sorted from blood.

The CDR3 region has the DNA TGTGCCAGCAGCGACACAGGGGGTGAAAAACTGTTTTTT. Its translation is CASSDTGGEKLFF. The chain combines TRBV9 with TRBJ1-4; 8 bases match TRBD1. Trimming cost V 3 bases and J 7 bases; bases outside gene matches: 2. The CDR3 has 13 residues. The V gene's germline CDR1 is SGDLS and CDR2 YYNGEE.